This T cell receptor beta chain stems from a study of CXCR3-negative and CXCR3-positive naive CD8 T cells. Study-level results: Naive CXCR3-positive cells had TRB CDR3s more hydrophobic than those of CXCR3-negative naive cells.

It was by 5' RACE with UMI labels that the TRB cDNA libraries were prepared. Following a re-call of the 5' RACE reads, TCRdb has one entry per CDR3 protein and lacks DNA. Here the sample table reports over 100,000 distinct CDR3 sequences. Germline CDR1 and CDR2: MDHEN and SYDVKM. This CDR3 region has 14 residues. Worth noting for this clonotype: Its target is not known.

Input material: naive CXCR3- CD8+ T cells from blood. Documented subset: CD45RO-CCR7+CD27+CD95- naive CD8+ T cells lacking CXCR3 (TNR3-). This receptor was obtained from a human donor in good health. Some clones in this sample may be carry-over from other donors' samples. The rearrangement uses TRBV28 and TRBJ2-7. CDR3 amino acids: CASSLRTSSYEQYF.